The rows below give T cell receptor beta chains drawn from one sample of a study of blood T cell repertoires in COVID-19. Method: immunoSEQ multiplex PCR; TCRdb's copy keeps in-frame clones and lacks some. The sample includes 70,000 or so clones, over 80% of them seen just once. The sequenced sample was peripheral blood. These receptors were taken from a man aged 50 to 59 with COVID-19, enrolled during active disease. Both conserved end residues are trimmed from each CDR3.

j_gene | v_gene | CDR3aa
TRBJ2-1 | TRBV27 | ASSPLGLAERYNEQF
TRBJ2-7 | TRBV5-1 | ASSLAPGQGTYEQY
TRBJ2-3 | TRBV10-3 | AISPGLGVIADTQY
TRBJ1-2 | TRBV5-1 | ASSFEDSRIYGYT
TRBJ1-2 | TRBV6-5 | ASSYTGQGGHGYT
TRBJ2-2 | TRBV7-9 | ASSSKGVAGRGELF
TRBJ1-5 | TRBV5-8 | ASRDSGYQPQH
TRBJ1-5 | TRBV6-1 | ASSEARDQPQH
TRBJ2-5 | TRBV27 | ASSLPPRQGRQETQY
TRBJ2-7 | TRBV11-2 | ASSLAFTGTGTYEQY
TRBJ2-5 | TRBV5-4 | ASSMGLAETQY
TRBJ1-1 | TRBV6-6 | ASTGEVNTEAF
TRBJ1-2 | TRBV29-1 | SAGTVRQEGYT
TRBJ2-6 | TRBV6-2/TRBV6-3 | ASSSFGANVLT
TRBJ2-1 | TRBV7-9 | ASSLGQGYNEQF
TRBJ2-1 | TRBV6-1 | ASSEGGNFGSYNEQF
TRBJ1-1 | TRBV6-2/TRBV6-3 | ASSFPGEVTEAF
TRBJ1-2 | TRBV7-8 | ASSLGGQDHGYT
TRBJ2-5 | TRBV5-1 | ASSRTGPRETQY
TRBJ1-2 | TRBV28 | VTKGYYGYT
TRBJ2-5 | TRBV28 | ASRQQGTETQY
TRBJ1-3 | TRBV2 | ASSEGYRRGNTIY
TRBJ1-1 | TRBV7-3 | ASSLSERTEAF
TRBJ2-1 | TRBV3-1/TRBV3-2 | ASSPRLAGDGEQF
TRBJ2-7 | TRBV6-5 | ARLSGGEQY
TRBJ1-2 | TRBV3-1/TRBV3-2 | ASSRGGSDGYT
TRBJ2-1 | TRBV11-3 | ASSVSIWGQGHNEQF
TRBJ2-2 | TRBV7-2 | ASSLTASGWAGELF
TRBJ2-1 | TRBV11-2 | ASSLGTGNDNEQF
TRBJ2-2 | TRBV6-6 | ASSTGGDYPGELF
TRBJ1-2 | TRBV28 | ASGGGVYGYT
TRBJ2-7 | TRBV6-5 | ASRGLAPTYEQY
TRBJ2-1 | TRBV7-3 | ASSPVVAGYNEQF
TRBJ2-5 | TRBV5-6 | ASSNLGGGTQY
TRBJ1-5 | TRBV19 | ASSTGVGLGQPQH
TRBJ2-7 | TRBV6-5 | ASSYSAGGSYEQY
TRBJ2-7 | TRBV4-3 | ASSASGTGPYEQY
TRBJ1-4 | TRBV3-1/TRBV3-2 | ASSLLRNEKLF
TRBJ2-7 | TRBV6-5 | ASSDNSYEQY
TRBJ1-1 | TRBV19 | ASSIRQGALGEAF
TRBJ1-5 | TRBV28 | ASSPYVGEGVGPQH
TRBJ2-1 | TRBV9 | ASSDEGGTSANEQF
TRBJ2-7 | TRBV6-5 | AASDRYEQY
TRBJ2-7 | TRBV6-2/TRBV6-3 | ASSYRTGVYEQY
TRBJ2-2 | TRBV27 | ASRRTGGTGELF
TRBJ2-7 | TRBV6-5 | ASRSLGGRAEQY
TRBJ2-1 | TRBV9 | ASSVEGQANNEQF
TRBJ2-5 | TRBV28 | ASSLWNRDKRQETQY
TRBJ2-1 | TRBV2 | ASGAGLGPYNEQF
TRBJ2-6 | TRBV7-9 | ASSLADRASGANVLT
TRBJ1-2 | TRBV28 | ASRPIALDGYT
TRBJ1-6 | TRBV7-9 | ASSLTAINSPLH
TRBJ2-7 | TRBV12-5 | ASGLVMGERESNEQY
TRBJ1-6 | TRBV3-1/TRBV3-2 | ASRGTGDNSPLH
TRBJ2-2 | TRBV11-2 | ASSLDLRAGELF